This TCR beta chain is from a study of cytomegalovirus exposure and HLA in healthy donors. V gave up 0 bases and J gave up 6 bases, with 6 bases separating them. The CDR3 contains 12 residues. Germline CDR1 reads SGHRS; CDR2 reads YFSETQ. General observations from the study: CMV antigen specificity of a few CMV-associated chains was confirmed in vitro. An analysis was carried out later, and it reportedly showed fewer N-insertions in an Asian-associated ancestry cluster than the 666-donor mean. The study found most TCR sequences rare, yet found some public TCRs in many donors. In a later analysis, V- and J-gene trimming of beta chains associated with a DCLRE1C missense variant, replicated independently.

Primers for the PCR totalled 60 Vbeta and 13 Jbeta. Produced via immunoSEQ multiplex PCR; TCRdb's table is partial and in-frame only. The table lists some 150,000 clones, about 72% of them singletons, with under 3% in the top ten. This clone was seen only a few times. Its antigen is as yet unknown. The sample taken for sequencing was PBMCs. This chain connects TRBV5-1 to TRBJ1-2; D unclear. The TCR comes from a human donor in good health. The CDR3 sequence: CASSLGADGYTF. CDR3 nucleotides: TGCGCCAGCAGCTTGGGGGCTGATGGCTACACCTTC.